This TCR beta chain was recovered during a study of blood T cell repertoires in COVID-19. Turning to the study itself: Samples representing acute and convalescent COVID-19 were sourced from the United States, Italy and Spain. The cDNA or gDNA used as material had been derived from T cells, B-cell-depleted T cells, or PBMCs.

This clone was found once. V lost 4 bases to trimming and J lost 2 bases, with 14 bases between them. The V gene's germline CDR1 is MNHEY and CDR2 SVGEGT. There are 15 residues in the CDR3. Authors' processing steps: By means of reference gene primer amplification, nucleated cell counts were estimated. The protocol was immunoSEQ multiplex PCR, while the TCRdb copy is restricted to in-frame clones and leaves out a portion. V, J and clone size are those of that table, while D and trimming were read from the DNA. This sample yields 7,300 or so clones, of which around nine tenths are seen a single time; 5.5% to 8.5% belongs to the top ten.

What was sequenced was peripheral blood. This TCR derives from a woman aged 45-59 years with active or convalescent COVID-19. The chain joins TRBV6-2 or TRBV6-3 to TRBJ1-2; no reliable D call. CDR3 loop: CASSWSSGINYGYTF. As DNA, the CDR3 is TGTGCCAGCAGTTGGAGTTCGGGTATCAACTATGGCTACACCTTC.